These 12 T cell receptor beta chains share one sample of origin, sequenced in a study of cytomegalovirus exposure and HLA in healthy donors. In the PCR, 60 Vbeta and 13 Jbeta primers were used. TCRdb's copy holds only in-frame clones and misses some; the assay was immunoSEQ multiplex PCR. The repertoire has nearly 200,000 clones, 70% to 80% of them found once; the top ten carry around 0.42%. Material for sequencing was PBMCs. These receptor sequences come from a male donor in good health and CMV-seropositive.

V usage is TRBV5-6 and J usage is TRBJ2-1, with 10 bases aligning to TRBD2. Trimming took 0 bases from V and 8 from J; bases not matched to a gene: 8. The CDR3 covers 16 residues. The V gene's germline CDR1 is SGHDT and CDR2 YYEEEE. The CDR3 reads CASSLVGLAGAYEQFF. CDR3 in DNA: TGTGCCAGCAGCTTGGTGGGGCTAGCGGGAGCATATGAGCAGTTCTTC.

The CDR3 loop reads CASSLGGHTDTQYF. The CDR3 DNA is TGTGCCAGCAGTTTGGGCGGGCACACAGATACGCAGTATTTT. The V gene is TRBV27, the J gene TRBJ2-3; D may be TRBD2 (5 bases). The CDR3 sequence is 14 residues long. Per germline, CDR1 MNHEY and CDR2 SMNVEV (reference sequence). V gave up 3 bases and J gave up 2 bases, with 9 bases separating them.

This clone appeared a few times. The chain links TRBV15 to TRBJ1-3, with a weak D call TRBD1 (5 bases). The CDR3 length is 14 residues. The V end lost 6 bases, the J end lost 4 bases, and 13 bases lay between the germline ends. Germline V gene sequence: CDR1 LNHNV, CDR2 YYDKDF (reference sequence). The CDR3: CATRDRGGGNTIYF. In DNA, the CDR3 is TGTGCCACCAGAGACCGCGGGGGAGGAAACACCATATATTTT.

The genes are TRBV5-6 and TRBJ2-3, with 9 positions matching TRBD2. Germline V gene sequence: CDR1 SGHDT, CDR2 YYEEEE. V shed 3 bases and J 4 bases; nucleotides not matched to a gene: 12. The length of the CDR3 is 17 residues. In DNA, the CDR3 is TGTGCCAGCAGCTCAGTGGGGCGGGGGGGCCGCGCAGATACGCAGTATTTT. Translation gives CASSSVGRGGRADTQYF.

The V gene is TRBV2, the J gene TRBJ2-6; D is possibly TRBD2 (5 bases). Looked up from germline, CDR1 is SNHLY and CDR2 is FYNNEI. This CDR3 is 17 amino acids long. Deletions cut 5 bases from V and 3 bases from J, with 17 bases between. This CDR3 reads CASSRESPSLGANVLTF. The CDR3 DNA reads as TGTGCCAGCAGTCGCGAATCGCCTAGCCTTGGGGCCAACGTCCTGACTTTC.

The rearrangement links TRBV28 to TRBJ2-7; 11 bases line up with TRBD2. Unmatched junction bases numbered 1, after V lost 2 bases and J lost 1 base. The CDR3 is 15 amino acids. CDR1 and CDR2 (germline): MDHEN, SYDVKM. The CDR3 coding sequence is TGTGCCAGCAGTTTAGGGACTAGCGGATCCTACGAGCAGTACTTC. It yields the protein CASSLGTSGSYEQYF.

This clone was recorded once. The chain joins TRBV4-2 to TRBJ2-5; 7 bases map to TRBD1. CDR3 length: 16 residues. Germline trimming cut 0 bases from V and 5 bases from J; bases unmatched to any gene: 9. The germline V gene has CDR1 LGHNA and CDR2 YNFKEQ. The CDR3 DNA reads as TGTGCCAGCAGCCAAGATTGGACAGGCAGTCGGGAGACCCAGTACTTC. Amino acid sequence: CASSQDWTGSRETQYF.

Note on this clone: A read error may produce the germline difference seen at one junction end. The CDR3 DNA sequence: TGTTCCAGCAGCTTTAGCGGGAGAGGCTACGAGCAGTACTTC. It specifies CSSSFSGRGYEQYF. The V call is TRBV7-9, the J call TRBJ2-7; the match to TRBD2 covers 9 bases. CDR3 size: 14 residues. From germline, CDR1 is SEHNR and CDR2 FQNEAQ (reference sequence).

The V and J genes are TRBV4-2 and TRBJ2-1, with D maybe TRBD2 (5 bases). Germline assignment: CDR1 LGHNA and CDR2 YNFKEQ. V was cut by 0 bases and J by 1 base, with 7 bases left in between. CDR3 size: 15 residues. The CDR3 region is CASSQDSASYNEQFF. DNA of the CDR3: TGTGCCAGCAGCCAAGATAGCGCGTCCTACAATGAGCAGTTCTTC.

This clone has a handful of counts. The rearrangement joins TRBV7-9 to TRBJ2-1; 11 nucleotides match TRBD2. Losses at the gene ends were 7 bases for V and 6 bases for J; bases not matched to a gene: 11. Germline CDR1 SEHNR, CDR2 FQNEAQ (reference sequence). There are 16 residues in the CDR3. The CDR3 region has the DNA TGTGCCAGCACTGAGCGGGGACTAGCGGCCACCAATGAGCAGTTCTTC. Its translation: CASTERGLAATNEQFF.

V and J are TRBV11-2 and TRBJ1-1, with D possibly TRBD1 on 6 matching bases. The length of the CDR3 is 18 residues. In germline, CDR1 is SGHAT, CDR2 FQNNGV. V shed 2 bases and J shed 0 bases, with 19 bases lying between them. The CDR3 DNA reads TGTGCCAGCAGCTTAAGGGGTGGTAACAGGGCCTTGAACACTGAAGCTTTCTTT. It encodes CASSLRGGNRALNTEAFF.

V gene TRBV11-3 combines with J gene TRBJ2-5; maybe TRBD2 (5 bases). This CDR3 is 17 amino acids long. Germline CDR1 and CDR2: SGHNT and YENEEA. Trimming shortened V by 4 bases and J by 2 bases, and 20 bases separated the two germline ends. The CDR3: CASSYGLGQHLQETQYF. The CDR3 bases are TGTGCCAGCAGCTATGGACTGGGTCAGCACCTGCAAGAGACCCAGTACTTC.